Following are 20 T cell receptor beta chains from one sample sequenced in a study of cytomegalovirus exposure and HLA in healthy donors. Researchers ran the PCR with 60 Vbeta and 13 Jbeta primers. Clones were sequenced by immunoSEQ multiplex PCR, and TCRdb holds only the in-frame ones, with some missing. Here the sample spans fewer than 250,000 clones, roughly 77% being singletons. Sequencing was done on a sample of PBMCs. These receptors were obtained from a woman between 45 and 60 years old in good health and CMV-seronegative.

J is TRBJ1-1 and V is TRBV10-3; a weak D match, TRBD1 (6 bases). The V gene lost 4 bases and the J gene lost 10 bases, with 16 bases spanning the gap. Germline V gene lookup returns CDR1 ENHRY and CDR2 SYGVKD. The CDR3 contains 13 residues. CDR3 region: CAISGTGRAGAFF. CDR3 sequence (DNA): TGTGCCATCAGTGGAACAGGGAGGGCGGGAGCTTTCTTT.

This sequence joins TRBV7-9 and TRBJ1-6; TRBD1 agrees at 9 bases. The CDR3 extends over 16 amino acids. Trimming removed 1 base from V and 11 bases from J; junction bases left unmatched: 9. The V gene's germline CDR1 is SEHNR and CDR2 FQNEAQ (reference sequence). CDR3 loop: CASSLGAGTGYPPLHF. DNA of the CDR3: TGTGCCAGCAGCTTAGGTGCCGGGACAGGGTATCCACCCCTCCACTTT.

V gene TRBV4-3 combines with J gene TRBJ1-1; D remains unclear. Trimming shortened V by 0 bases and J by 0 bases, and 2 bases separated the two germline ends. The germline V gene encodes CDR1 LGHNA and CDR2 YSLEER. The CDR3 runs 13 residues. CDR3: CASSQDMNTEAFF. The CDR3 DNA reads TGCGCCAGCAGCCAAGATATGAACACTGAAGCTTTCTTT.

This clone was recorded once. The gene calls are TRBV5-5 and TRBJ1-2; tentatively, D is TRBD1 (6 bases). Trimming took 3 bases from V and 6 from J, leaving 12 bases between them. Per germline, CDR1 SGHKS and CDR2 YYEKEE (reference sequence). The CDR3 covers 13 residues. The CDR3, as DNA: TGTGCCAGCAGCTCCTCAGGGGCACATGGCTACACCTTC. Its protein product is CASSSSGAHGYTF.

CDR3 protein: CASTIGGQGNTEAFF. As DNA, the CDR3 is TGTGCCAGCACCATCGGGGGACAGGGGAACACTGAAGCTTTCTTT. The chain uses TRBV6-6 and TRBJ1-1, with 9 bases aligning to TRBD1. The CDR3 consists of 15 residues. The germline gives CDR1 MNHNY, CDR2 SVGAGI (reference sequence). J gave up 1 base and V 7 bases, and 7 bases lay outside the gene matches.

The gene calls are TRBV6-5 and TRBJ2-3; TRBD2 agrees at 7 bases. The CDR3 length is 15 residues. V lost 2 bases to trimming and J lost 9 bases; unmatched junction nucleotides: 11. From germline, CDR1 is MNHEY and CDR2 SVGAGI. This CDR3 reads CASSYRGLGMGTQYF. The CDR3 nucleotides read TGTGCCAGCAGTTACCGCGGACTAGGAATGGGAACGCAGTATTTT.

The rearrangement uses TRBV6-1 and TRBJ1-2; D gene unclear. This CDR3 has 15 residues. The ends were cut back, 6 bases at V and 4 bases at J, with 18 bases in the middle. CDR1 MNHNS and CDR2 SASEGT come from the germline V gene. The CDR3 here is CASRVLGAGGYGYTF. As DNA, the CDR3 is TGTGCCAGCAGAGTCCTCGGCGCAGGAGGCTATGGCTACACCTTC.

V usage is TRBV6-5 and J usage is TRBJ1-1; 7 nucleotides align to TRBD1. The germline CDR1 and CDR2 sequences are MNHEY and SVGAGI. The J segment lost 5 bases and the V segment lost 4 bases, leaving 10 bases of the junction unmatched. The CDR3 is 15 residues long. CDR3 loop: CASSSSRGAGTEAFF. The CDR3 region has the DNA TGTGCCAGCAGTTCTAGCAGGGGGGCGGGGACTGAAGCTTTCTTT.

About this clone: A junction end diverges from the germline sequence, so it may reflect a read error. The DNA of the CDR3 is TGTGCTAGCAGCTACAGGGTGGGAACTACGCAGTATTTT. It yields the protein CASSYRVGTTQYF. This chain joins TRBV7-7 and TRBJ2-3; D is perhaps TRBD1 (6 bases). CDR1 and CDR2 (germline): SSHAT, FNYEAQ (reference sequence). The CDR3 covers 13 residues. The full variable domain, with the rest looked up from reference TRBV7-7 and TRBJ2-3, is GAGVSQSPRYKVTKRGQDVTLRCDPISSHATLYWYQQALGQGPEFLTYFNYEAQPDKSGLPSDRFSAERPEGSISTLTIQRTEQRDSAMYRCASSYRVGTTQYFGPGTRLTVL.

This clone was observed a few times. The chain recombines TRBV6-1 with TRBJ2-7; D is undetermined. Germline lookup yields CDR1 MNHNS and CDR2 SASEGT. The V end was cut by 2 bases, the J end by 2 bases, with 13 bases between. The CDR3 contains 15 residues. CDR3 DNA: TGTGCCAGCAGTGAACTTTTCCAGGTCACCTACGAGCAGTACTTC. It encodes CASSELFQVTYEQYF.

This clone has a handful of counts. The rearrangement uses TRBV19 and TRBJ1-2; 8 nucleotides match TRBD1. The CDR3 is made up of 18 amino acids. After removal of 5 bases from V and 2 bases from J, the junction contained 16 bases not matched to a gene. Germline CDR1 and CDR2: LNHDA and SQIVND (reference sequence). The CDR3 is CASSSEPTPQGANYGYTF. DNA for the CDR3: TGTGCCAGTAGTTCGGAGCCGACCCCTCAGGGGGCAAACTATGGCTACACCTTC.

The V gene is TRBV6-5, the J gene TRBJ1-3; D is ambiguous. The CDR3 spans 14 residues. CDR1 is MNHEY and CDR2 is SVGAGI in the germline V gene. V gave up 2 bases and J gave up 1 base, with 6 bases separating them. CDR3 region: CASSYEGSGNTIYF. The CDR3 nucleotides read TGTGCCAGCAGTTACGAGGGATCTGGAAACACCATATATTTT.

The chain recombines TRBV10-3 with TRBJ2-5; D possibly corresponds to TRBD2 (5 bases). This CDR3 comprises 13 residues. Looked up from germline, CDR1 is ENHRY and CDR2 is SYGVKD. V was trimmed by 10 bases and J by 0 bases, leaving 12 bases between them. The CDR3 DNA follows: TGTGCCACCGACGCGGGCCACCAAGAGACCCAGTACTTC. This sequence encodes CATDAGHQETQYF.

In its sample, this clone was seen a few times. V and J are TRBV27 and TRBJ1-1; D remains ambiguous. This CDR3 has 13 residues. The V gene lost 6 bases and the J gene lost 4 bases, with 12 bases spanning the gap. Germline assignment: CDR1 MNHEY and CDR2 SMNVEV (reference sequence). CDR3 DNA sequence: TGTGCCAGCAGCCCTAGGCCGGGCACTGAAGCTTTCTTT. Translated: CASSPRPGTEAFF.

V usage is TRBV7-6 and J usage is TRBJ2-5, with D possibly TRBD2 on 5 matching bases. Trimming left V 5 bases short and J 5 bases short, with 15 bases between. Germline V CDR1 and CDR2: SGHVS, FNYEAQ. The CDR3 totals 14 residues. The CDR3 protein is CASSRGLSGETQYF. The CDR3 DNA sequence: TGTGCCAGCAGCCGTGGTCTTTCGGGGGAGACCCAGTACTTC.

V and J are TRBV5-1 and TRBJ1-1; no firm D call. CDR1 and CDR2 (germline): SGHRS, YFSETQ. V was shortened by 4 bases and J by 2 bases, with 9 bases between the two germline ends. The CDR3 has 13 residues. CDR3 amino acids: CASSHGLNTEAFF. CDR3 nucleotides: TGCGCCAGCAGCCACGGACTTAACACTGAAGCTTTCTTT.

The chain carries TRBV4-3 and TRBJ1-2, with TRBD1 identical over 9 bases. The germline V gene encodes CDR1 LGHNA and CDR2 YSLEER. With V trimmed by 0 bases and J by 3 bases, 5 bases remained unmatched. The CDR3 loop spans 16 amino acids. CDR3 sequence reads: CASSQDWTGEHYGYTF. CDR3 DNA: TGCGCCAGCAGCCAAGATTGGACAGGGGAGCACTATGGCTACACCTTC.

CDR3 residues: CASSQRQGRPGDTQYF. In nucleotides, the CDR3 is TGTGCCAGTAGTCAAAGACAGGGGCGCCCAGGGGATACGCAGTATTTT. The chain combines TRBV19 with TRBJ2-3; TRBD1 matches at 8 bases. The CDR3 length is 16 residues. V was clipped by 5 bases and J by 6 bases; unmatched bases: 13. Looked up from germline, CDR1 is LNHDA and CDR2 is SQIVND (reference sequence).

The chain couples TRBV29-1 to TRBJ2-5, with TRBD2 as a possible D gene (5 bases). This CDR3 is 10 amino acids long. Germline values: CDR1 SQVTM, CDR2 ANQGSEA. Trimming took off 7 bases at V and 9 bases at J, with 12 bases between the two ends. CDR3 nucleotide sequence: TGCAGCGCGGGAACGGAGGCCCAGTACTTC. The encoded protein is CSAGTEAQYF.

The V gene is TRBV2, the J gene TRBJ2-3, with 12 positions matching TRBD2. This CDR3 is 16 amino acids long. CDR1 and CDR2 from the germline V gene are SNHLY and FYNNEI. J lost 5 bases, V lost 4 bases, and 7 bases had no gene match. The CDR3 spells CASSARLAGAGDTQYF. The DNA of the CDR3 is TGTGCCAGCAGTGCGCGACTAGCGGGGGCGGGAGATACGCAGTATTTT.